This T cell receptor beta chain came from a study of blood T cells in healthy people across ages. Combining a sample-barcoded 5' primer with a J-beta primer mix, a second PCR ran for roughly 7 to 11 cycles. MiXCR was run by TCRdb on the 5' RACE reads, yielding one entry per CDR3 protein. The sample has roughly 500,000 distinct CDR3 sequences; approximately 27% are singletons. This clonotype was observed a handful of times. Its antigen is not known. Findings and caveats of the study: Estimates based on one million T cells were treated as lower bounds.

Germline values: CDR1 SGHVS, CDR2 FNYEAQ. The V end lost 0 bases, the J end lost 2 bases, and 10 bases lay between the germline ends. The CDR3 contains 16 residues. The source material was blood. The clonotype comes from a woman in her 70s in good health. The chain carries TRBV7-6 and TRBJ2-2; D could derive from TRBD1 or TRBD2 (5 bases each). CDR3 DNA sequence: TGTGCCAGCAGCTTAGCGGGGGTGATCAACACCGGGGAGCTGTTTTTT. Its translation is CASSLAGVINTGELFF.